This T cell receptor (beta chain) appears in the sequencing data of a study of blood T cells in healthy people across ages. Samples each yielded at least 6 micrograms of total RNA. Germline CDR1 SQVTM, CDR2 ANQGSEA. The V gene lost 5 bases and the J gene lost 1 base, with 11 bases spanning the gap. The CDR3 has 13 residues. Sample-barcoded 5' priming and a J-beta primer mix drove a second PCR of about 6 to 11 cycles. TCRdb itself ran the 5' RACE reads through MiXCR, one entry per CDR3 protein. Of approximately 800,000 distinct CDR3 sequences listed, roughly 40% are singletons. V is TRBV29-1 and J is TRBJ1-1; D is uncertain. Material for sequencing was blood. This clonotype was obtained from a man aged 18 to 30 in good health. DNA of the CDR3: TGCAGCGTTAAAACCGGGCCGAACACTGAAGCTTTCTTT. Amino acid sequence: CSVKTGPNTEAFF. Combining the CDR3 with reference TRBV29-1 and TRBJ1-1 gives the whole variable domain SAVISQKPSRDICQRGTSLTIQCQVDSQVTMMFWYRQQPGQSLTLIATANQGSEATYESGFVIDKFPISRPNLTFSTLTVSNMSPEDSSIYLCSVKTGPNTEAFFGQGTRLTVV.